The sequence of this T cell receptor (beta chain) was determined in a study of Ad26.COV2.S vaccination and SARS-CoV-2 variants. Study at large: Ad26.COV2.S arm of COV1001 included the donor. Into the muscle, Ad26.COV2.S was dosed once or twice, 56 days apart.

Stated treatment: about 20 received Ad26.COV2.S at low or high dose, single or two shots; several received placebo; per-sample allocation not given. The samples were gathered on day 63 after the first injection of vaccine or placebo. The method was immunoSEQ multiplex PCR; TCRdb's version includes in-frame clones alone and lacks a portion of them. The table records some 520,000 clones, roughly nine tenths of them present only once. General study findings and limits: Measurements of TCR breadth and depth may have given underestimates of the total T cell responses. Vaccinees showed greater spike-specific TCR breadth than placebo recipients.

Comment on this clone: Its antigen is unidentified.

Germline V CDR1 and CDR2: MNHEY, SVGEGT. V lost 2 bases to trimming and J lost 3 bases, with 11 bases between them. The CDR3 loop spans 15 amino acids. This chain joins TRBV6-2 or TRBV6-3 and TRBJ1-5; D unresolved. The clonotype was recovered from a person aged 18-60 years who received the Ad26.COV2.S COVID-19 vaccine or a placebo. Sequencing used peripheral blood, obtained in a trial of Ad26.COV2.S vaccine versus placebo. As DNA, the CDR3 is TGTGCCAGCAGTTACGGTAGGTCCAACAATCAGCCCCAGCATTTT. Protein: CASSYGRSNNQPQHF.